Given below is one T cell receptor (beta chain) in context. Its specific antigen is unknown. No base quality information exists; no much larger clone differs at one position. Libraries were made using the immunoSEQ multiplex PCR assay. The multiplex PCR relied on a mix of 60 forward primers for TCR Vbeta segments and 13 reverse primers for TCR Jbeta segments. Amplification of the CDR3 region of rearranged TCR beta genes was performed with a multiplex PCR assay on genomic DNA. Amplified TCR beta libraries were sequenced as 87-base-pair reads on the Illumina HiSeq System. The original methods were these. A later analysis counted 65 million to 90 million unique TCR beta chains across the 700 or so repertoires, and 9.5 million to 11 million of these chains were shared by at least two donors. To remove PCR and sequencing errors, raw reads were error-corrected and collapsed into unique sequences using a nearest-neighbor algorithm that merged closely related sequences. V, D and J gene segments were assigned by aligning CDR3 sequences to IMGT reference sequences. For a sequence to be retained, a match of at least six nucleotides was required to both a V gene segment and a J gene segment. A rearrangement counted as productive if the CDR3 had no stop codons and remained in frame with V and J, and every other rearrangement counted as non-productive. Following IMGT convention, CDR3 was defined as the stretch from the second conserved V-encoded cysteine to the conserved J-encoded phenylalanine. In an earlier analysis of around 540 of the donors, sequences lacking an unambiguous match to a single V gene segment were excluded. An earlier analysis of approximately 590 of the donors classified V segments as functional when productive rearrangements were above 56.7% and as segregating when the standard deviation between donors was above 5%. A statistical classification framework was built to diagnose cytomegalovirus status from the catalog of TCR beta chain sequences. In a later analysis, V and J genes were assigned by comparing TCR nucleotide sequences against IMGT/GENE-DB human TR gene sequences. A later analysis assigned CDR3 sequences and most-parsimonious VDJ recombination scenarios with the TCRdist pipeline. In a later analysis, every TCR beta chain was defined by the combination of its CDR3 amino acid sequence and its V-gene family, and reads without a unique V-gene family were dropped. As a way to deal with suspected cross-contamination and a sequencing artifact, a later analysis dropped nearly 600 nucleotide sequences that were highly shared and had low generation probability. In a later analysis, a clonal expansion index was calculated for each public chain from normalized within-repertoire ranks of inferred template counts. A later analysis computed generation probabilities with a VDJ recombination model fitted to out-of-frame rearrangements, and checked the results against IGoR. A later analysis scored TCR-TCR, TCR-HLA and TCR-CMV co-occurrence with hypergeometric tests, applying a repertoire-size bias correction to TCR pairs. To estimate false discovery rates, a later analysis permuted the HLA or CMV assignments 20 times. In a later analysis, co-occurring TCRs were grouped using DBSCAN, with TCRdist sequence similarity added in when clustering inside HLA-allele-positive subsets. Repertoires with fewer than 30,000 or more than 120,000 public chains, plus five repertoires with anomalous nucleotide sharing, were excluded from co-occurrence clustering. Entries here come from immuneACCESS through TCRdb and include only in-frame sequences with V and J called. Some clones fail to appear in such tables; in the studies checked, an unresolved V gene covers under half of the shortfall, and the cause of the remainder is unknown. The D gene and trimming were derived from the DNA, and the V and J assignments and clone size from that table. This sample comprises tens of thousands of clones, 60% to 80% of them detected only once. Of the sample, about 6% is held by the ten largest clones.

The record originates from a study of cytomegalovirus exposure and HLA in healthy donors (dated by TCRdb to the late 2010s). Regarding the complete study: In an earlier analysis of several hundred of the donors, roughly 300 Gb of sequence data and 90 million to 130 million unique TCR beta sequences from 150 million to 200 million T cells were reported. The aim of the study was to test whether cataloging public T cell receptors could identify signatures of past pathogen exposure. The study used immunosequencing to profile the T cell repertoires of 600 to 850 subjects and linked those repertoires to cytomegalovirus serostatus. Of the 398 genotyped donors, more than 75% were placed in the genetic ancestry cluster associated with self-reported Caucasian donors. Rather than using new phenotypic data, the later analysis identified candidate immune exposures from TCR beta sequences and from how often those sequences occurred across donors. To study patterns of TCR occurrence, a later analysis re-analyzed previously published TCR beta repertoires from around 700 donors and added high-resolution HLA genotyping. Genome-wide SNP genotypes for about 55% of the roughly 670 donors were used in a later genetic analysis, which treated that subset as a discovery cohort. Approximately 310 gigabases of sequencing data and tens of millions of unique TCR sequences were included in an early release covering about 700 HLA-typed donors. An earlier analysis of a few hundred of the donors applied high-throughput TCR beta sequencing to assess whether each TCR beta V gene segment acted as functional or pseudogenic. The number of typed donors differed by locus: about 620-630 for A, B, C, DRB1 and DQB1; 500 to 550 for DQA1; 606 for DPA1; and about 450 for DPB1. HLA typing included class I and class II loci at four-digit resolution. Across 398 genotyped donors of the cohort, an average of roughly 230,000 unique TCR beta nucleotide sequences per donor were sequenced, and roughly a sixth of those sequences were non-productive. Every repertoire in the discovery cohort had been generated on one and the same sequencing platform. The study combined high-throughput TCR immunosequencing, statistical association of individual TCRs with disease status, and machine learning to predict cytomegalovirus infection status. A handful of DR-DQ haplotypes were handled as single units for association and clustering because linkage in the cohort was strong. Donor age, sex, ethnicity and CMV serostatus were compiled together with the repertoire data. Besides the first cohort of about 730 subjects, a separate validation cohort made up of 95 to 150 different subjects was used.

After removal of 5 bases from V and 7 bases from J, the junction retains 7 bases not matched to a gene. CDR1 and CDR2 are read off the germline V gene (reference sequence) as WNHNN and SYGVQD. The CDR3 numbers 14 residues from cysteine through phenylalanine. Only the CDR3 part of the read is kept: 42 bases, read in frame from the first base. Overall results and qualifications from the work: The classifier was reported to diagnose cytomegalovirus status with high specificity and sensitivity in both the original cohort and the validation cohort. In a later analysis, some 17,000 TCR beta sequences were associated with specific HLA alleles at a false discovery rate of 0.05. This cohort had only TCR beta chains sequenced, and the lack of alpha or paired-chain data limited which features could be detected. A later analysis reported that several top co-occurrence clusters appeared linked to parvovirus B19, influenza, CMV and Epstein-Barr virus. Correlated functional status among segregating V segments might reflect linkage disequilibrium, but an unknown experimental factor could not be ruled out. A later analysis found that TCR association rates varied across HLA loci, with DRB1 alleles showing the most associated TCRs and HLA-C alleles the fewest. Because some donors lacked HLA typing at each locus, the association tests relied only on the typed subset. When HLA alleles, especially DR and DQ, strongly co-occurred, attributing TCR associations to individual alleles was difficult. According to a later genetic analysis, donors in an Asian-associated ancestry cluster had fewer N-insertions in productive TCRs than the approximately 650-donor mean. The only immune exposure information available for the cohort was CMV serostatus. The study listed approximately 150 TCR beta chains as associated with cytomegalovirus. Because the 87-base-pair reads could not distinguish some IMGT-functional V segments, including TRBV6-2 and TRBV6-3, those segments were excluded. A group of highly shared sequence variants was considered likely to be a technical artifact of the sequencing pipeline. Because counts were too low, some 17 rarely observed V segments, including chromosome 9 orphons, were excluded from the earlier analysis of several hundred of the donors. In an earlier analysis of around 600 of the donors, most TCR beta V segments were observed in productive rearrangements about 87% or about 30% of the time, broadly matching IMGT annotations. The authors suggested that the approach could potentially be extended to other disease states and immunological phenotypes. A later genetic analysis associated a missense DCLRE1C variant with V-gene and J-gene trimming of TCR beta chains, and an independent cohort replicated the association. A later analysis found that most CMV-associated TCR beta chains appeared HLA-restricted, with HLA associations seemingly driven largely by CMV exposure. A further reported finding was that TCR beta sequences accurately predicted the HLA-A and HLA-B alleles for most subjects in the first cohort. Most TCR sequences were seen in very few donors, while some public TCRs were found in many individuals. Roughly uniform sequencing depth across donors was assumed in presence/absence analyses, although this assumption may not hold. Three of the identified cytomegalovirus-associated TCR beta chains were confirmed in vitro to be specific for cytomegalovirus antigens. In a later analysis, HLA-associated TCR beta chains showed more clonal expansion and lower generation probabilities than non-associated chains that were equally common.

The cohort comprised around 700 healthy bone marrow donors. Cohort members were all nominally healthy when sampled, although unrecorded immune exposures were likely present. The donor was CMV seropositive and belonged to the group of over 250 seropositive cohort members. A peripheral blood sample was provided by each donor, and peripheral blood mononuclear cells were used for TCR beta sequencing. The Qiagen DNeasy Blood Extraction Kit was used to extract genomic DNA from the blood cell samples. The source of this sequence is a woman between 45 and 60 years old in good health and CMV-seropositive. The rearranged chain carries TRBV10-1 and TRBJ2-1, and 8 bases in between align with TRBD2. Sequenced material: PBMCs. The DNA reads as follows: TGCGCCAGCAGTACTAGCGGCACCTTGAATGAGCAGTTCTTC. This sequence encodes CASSTSGTLNEQFF.